These 22 T cell receptor beta chains share one sample of origin, sequenced in a study of blood T cell repertoires in COVID-19. Measured with immunoSEQ multiplex PCR; TCRdb has only the in-frame clones, and not every one. This sample has about 200,000 clones, with 89% found just once. Sequencing used PBMCs or T cells enriched from blood (not recorded which). These receptors were taken from a woman aged 35 to 49 with acute COVID-19.

This chain links TRBV27 with TRBJ2-1, with 12 nucleotides matching TRBD2. V shed 5 bases, J shed 9 bases, and the junction held 17 bases outside the gene matches. CDR1 and CDR2 from the germline V gene are MNHEY and SMNVEV (reference sequence). The CDR3 runs to 18 residues. CDR3 DNA: TGTGCCAGCAGTCCGACCTTCCTAGCGGGAGGGCCGGGAGGTGAGCAGTTCTTC. This translates into CASSPTFLAGGPGGEQFF.

This sequence joins TRBV19 and TRBJ1-4; a weak D match, TRBD1 (6 bases). This CDR3 is built from 18 residues. The germline CDR1 and CDR2 sequences are LNHDA and SQIVND (reference sequence). The ends were cut back, 1 base at V and 2 bases at J, with 17 bases in the middle. The chain's CDR3 is CASSIALDSQITNEKLFF. The CDR3 coding sequence is TGTGCCAGTAGTATAGCCTTGGACAGCCAAATCACTAATGAAAAACTGTTTTTT.

Comments on this clone: One end of the junction is discordant with germline, which a read error may explain. The chain combines TRBV3-1 (or the pseudogene TRBV3-2) with TRBJ2-1; 12 nucleotides agree with TRBD2. The CDR3 contains 15 residues. CDR1 and CDR2 (germline): LGHDT, YNNKEL (reference sequence). The CDR3 DNA reads TGTGCCAGCAGCCAAGGGCTAGCGGGGGGGGCCGTGGTGATCTTC. This gives the protein CASSQGLAGGAVVIF.

This chain uses TRBV28 with TRBJ2-7, with 8 bases aligning to TRBD2. Germline values: CDR1 MDHEN, CDR2 SYDVKM. V gave up 5 bases and J gave up 5 bases; unmatched junction bases: 5. CDR3 length equals 13 residues. The CDR3 nucleotides read TGTGCCAGCAGTCCCGGGACTAGAGACGAGCAGTACTTC. Translation gives CASSPGTRDEQYF. Using reference TRBV28 and TRBJ2-7 for the parts outside the CDR3, the full variable domain is DVKVTQSSRYLVKRTGEKVFLECVQDMDHENMFWYRQDPGLGLRLIYFSYDVKMKEKGDIPEGYSVSREKKERFSLILESASTNQTSMYLCASSPGTRDEQYFGPGTRLTVT.

The V and J genes are TRBV9 and TRBJ1-4; D uncertain. CDR1 SGDLS and CDR2 YYNGEE come from the germline V gene. Trimming pared 0 bases from V and 1 base from J, leaving 7 bases between. There are 15 residues in the CDR3. The DNA for the CDR3 is TGTGCCAGCAGCGTAGGATCAGGAACTAATGAAAAACTGTTTTTT. It encodes CASSVGSGTNEKLFF.

The V and J genes are TRBV4-2 and TRBJ2-7, with D perhaps TRBD1 (6 bases). Germline CDR1 and CDR2: LGHNA and YNFKEQ. The CDR3 contains 16 residues. V lost 2 bases, J lost 2 bases, and 16 bases lay in between. DNA of the CDR3: TGTGCCAGCAGCCAACCTACAGGGAACTTAGCCTACGAGCAGTACTTC. Translation gives CASSQPTGNLAYEQYF.

The chain employs TRBV4-2 and TRBJ2-5; 9 positions agree with TRBD1. The germline V gene has CDR1 LGHNA and CDR2 YNFKEQ. The CDR3 totals 17 residues. Trimming removed 3 bases from V and 4 bases from J; junction bases left unmatched: 12. CDR3 DNA: TGTGCCAGCAGCCAGGTTACCGGGACAGGGACCGGAGAGACCCAGTACTTC. Protein: CASSQVTGTGTGETQYF.

The V and J genes are TRBV6-1 and TRBJ1-4; TRBD1 is a possible D gene (6 bases). Trimming took 0 bases from V and 3 from J, leaving 17 bases between them. The length of the CDR3 is 18 residues. Per germline, CDR1 MNHNS and CDR2 SASEGT. CDR3 DNA: TGTGCCAGCAGTGAAGCGCTCGTCCTGGGGGCCCCTAATGAAAAACTGTTTTTT. This codes for CASSEALVLGAPNEKLFF.

The J gene is TRBJ1-5, the V gene TRBV2; D is unclear. In germline, CDR1 is SNHLY, CDR2 FYNNEI. Trimming stripped 5 bases from V and 1 base from J, with 9 bases between. The CDR3 runs 14 residues. The CDR3 region is CASSLPRSNQPQHF. The CDR3 DNA reads TGTGCCAGCAGTCTTCCCAGAAGCAATCAGCCCCAGCATTTT. The variable domain in full, with the rest retrieved from reference TRBV2 and TRBJ1-5, is EPEVTQTPSHQVTQMGQEVILRCVPISNHLYFYWYRQILGQKVEFLVSFYNNEISEKSEIFDDQFSVERPDGSNFTLKIRSTKLEDSAMYFCASSLPRSNQPQHFGDGTRLSIL.

The rearrangement uses TRBV24-1 and TRBJ2-6; D ambiguous. The germline CDR1 and CDR2 sequences are KGHDR and SFDVKD. Trimming removed 4 bases from V and 0 bases from J, with 9 bases in between. This CDR3 comprises 16 residues. The CDR3 DNA is TGTGCCACCAGTGAGTCCAGGCCCTCTGGGGCCAACGTCCTGACTTTC. It translates to CATSESRPSGANVLTF.

The rearrangement uses TRBV6-6 and TRBJ1-4, with no clear D. CDR1 and CDR2 (germline): MNHNY, SVGAGI (reference sequence). V was cut by 4 bases and J by 7 bases, with 13 bases left in between. The CDR3 has 14 amino acids. CDR3 bases: TGTGCCAGCAGTTCCGAAATGGTTAGTGAAAAACTGTTTTTT. It is translated as CASSSEMVSEKLFF.

V and J are TRBV15 and TRBJ1-5; D possibly corresponds to TRBD1 (6 bases). Per the germline V gene, CDR1 is LNHNV and CDR2 is YYDKDF (reference sequence). V lost 8 bases, J lost 6 bases, and 14 bases lay in between. The CDR3 extends over 13 amino acids. CDR3 protein: CATSDRRFQPQHF. The CDR3 region has the DNA TGTGCCACCTCGGACAGACGCTTTCAGCCCCAGCATTTT.

This sequence joins TRBV7-2 and TRBJ2-5; no clear D gene. Germline CDR1 and CDR2: SGHTA and FQGNSA. This CDR3 spans 13 amino acids. The ends were cut back, 1 base at V and 5 bases at J, with 8 bases in the middle. The CDR3 sequence is CASSLDEAETQYF. CDR3 DNA: TGTGCCAGCAGCTTAGACGAGGCCGAGACCCAGTACTTC.

The chain links TRBV4-2 to TRBJ1-6; TRBD1 is a possible D gene (5 bases). The germline V gene has CDR1 LGHNA and CDR2 YNFKEQ. The CDR3 totals 16 residues. The germline V and J ends were trimmed by 0 bases and 10 bases, with 16 bases remaining between them. CDR3 sequence: CASSQDALRGLSPLHF. The CDR3 DNA is TGTGCCAGCAGCCAAGACGCTCTGAGGGGACTCTCACCCCTCCACTTT.

The table lists this clone with a count of one. The CDR3 DNA follows: TGTGCCAGCAGTGATTCTAATCTTTCCGATACGCAGTATTTT. Translation: CASSDSNLSDTQYF. This rearrangement joins TRBV2 to TRBJ2-3; D gene uncertain. Germline-derived CDR1 and CDR2 are SNHLY and FYNNEI. This CDR3 is built from 14 residues. Trimming cost V 3 bases and J 6 bases, with 13 bases left between them.

There are many counts of this clone. V is TRBV5-4 and J is TRBJ2-2, with TRBD2 matching over 8 bases. Germline CDR1 is SGHNT and CDR2 is YYREEE (reference sequence). The CDR3 covers 15 residues. V shed 2 bases and J 6 bases; nucleotides not matched to a gene: 6. CDR3 nucleotides: TGTGCCAGCAGCTTTAGAGCGGGAGCTTCCGGGGAGCTGTTTTTT. Translated, it gives CASSFRAGASGELFF.

The chain is built from TRBV30 and TRBJ1-6; the match to TRBD1 covers 11 bases. This CDR3 comprises 13 residues. The V gene end was trimmed by 5 bases and the J gene end by 7 bases; junction bases not matched to a gene: 1. CDR1 is GTSNPN and CDR2 is SVGIG in the germline V gene (reference sequence). CDR3 in amino acids: CAWGDRGNSPLHF. The CDR3 DNA sequence: TGTGCCTGGGGGGACAGGGGGAATTCACCCCTCCACTTT. Together with reference TRBV30 and TRBJ1-6, the CDR3 gives the full variable domain: SQTIHQWPATLVQPVGSPLSLECTVEGTSNPNLYWYRQAAGRGLQLLFYSVGIGQISSEVPQNLSASRPQDRQFILSSKKLLLSDSGFYLCAWGDRGNSPLHFGNGTRLTVT.

The chain links TRBV3-1 (or the pseudogene TRBV3-2) to TRBJ2-3; TRBD2 matches 7 bases. Germline V gene lookup returns CDR1 LGHDT and CDR2 YNNKEL (reference sequence). V shed 7 bases, J shed 1 base, and the junction held 5 bases outside the gene matches. The CDR3 extends over 14 amino acids. The DNA of the CDR3 is TGTGCCAGCACCACCCGGGGGGGCACAGATACGCAGTATTTT. It yields the protein CASTTRGGTDTQYF.

The count of this clone is one. J is TRBJ2-5 and V is TRBV24-1; the D gene is possibly TRBD1 (7 bases). This CDR3 is built from 15 residues. V was cut by 0 bases and J by 5 bases, with 12 bases left in between. Looked up from germline, CDR1 is KGHDR and CDR2 is SFDVKD. CDR3 residues: CATSDLAAGGETQYF. For the CDR3, the DNA is TGTGCCACCAGTGATTTGGCTGCAGGGGGGGAGACCCAGTACTTC.

As DNA, the CDR3 is TGTGCCAGCAGTGAAGTCGGGACAGGGTATGAAAAACTGTTTTTT. This translates into CASSEVGTGYEKLFF. The rearrangement links TRBV6-1 to TRBJ1-4; TRBD1 matches at 9 bases. The germline V gene encodes CDR1 MNHNS and CDR2 SASEGT. CDR3 length: 15 residues. V dropped 1 base and J dropped 6; count of bases not matched to a gene: 3.

The chain has TRBV6-9 and TRBJ2-6; 12 bases map to TRBD2. This CDR3 has 17 amino acids. V lost 9 bases to trimming and J lost 0 bases; unmatched junction nucleotides: 6. The germline CDR1 and CDR2 sequences are MNHGY and SVAAGI. The CDR3 protein is CARGPSGRASGANVLTF. CDR3 DNA: TGTGCCAGGGGGCCTAGCGGGAGGGCCTCTGGGGCCAACGTCCTGACTTTC.

The chain recombines TRBV2 with TRBJ2-5; 7 bases agree with TRBD1. After removal of 0 bases from V and 3 bases from J, the junction contained 13 bases not matched to a gene. CDR1 SNHLY and CDR2 FYNNEI come from the germline V gene. The CDR3 has 18 residues. The CDR3 sequence is CASSEALGPGGEKETQYF. The CDR3 coding sequence is TGTGCCAGCAGTGAAGCGCTTGGGCCAGGGGGTGAAAAAGAGACCCAGTACTTC.